Listed below are T cell receptor beta chains from one sample, sequenced in a study of Ad26.COV2.S vaccination and SARS-CoV-2 variants. TCRdb's table, derived via immunoSEQ multiplex PCR, lists solely in-frame clones and lacks some. This sample has hundreds of thousands of clones, with more than 70% found just once. This material consisted of peripheral blood, taken in a trial of Ad26.COV2.S vaccine versus placebo. These receptors were taken from a person aged 18-65 years who received the Ad26.COV2.S COVID-19 vaccine or a placebo. Each CDR3 is given with its conserved first and last residue. The order of the fields is clone size, J gene, V gene, D gene, CDR3 protein, CDR3 DNA. The D gene is left open where the match is weak. Size tells how often a clone was seen (once, few, many) or the class of an expanded clone, and some rows leave it out.

clone_size: -
j_call: TRBJ2-2
v_call: TRBV7-2
d_call: -
cdr3_aa: CASSPTDTGELFF
cdr3_nt: TGTGCCAGCAGCCCAACAGACACCGGGGAGCTGTTTTTT

clone_size: -
j_call: TRBJ1-2
v_call: TRBV3-1/TRBV3-2
d_call: -
cdr3_aa: CASSQSGRGKYGYTF
cdr3_nt: TGTGCCAGCAGCCAATCTGGGAGGGGCAAGTATGGCTACACCTTC

clone_size: many
j_call: TRBJ2-7
v_call: TRBV3-1/TRBV3-2
d_call: -
cdr3_aa: CASSQVYGSTYEQYF
cdr3_nt: TGTGCCAGCAGCCAAGTTTACGGGAGCACCTACGAGCAGTACTTC

clone_size: -
j_call: TRBJ2-7
v_call: TRBV3-1/TRBV3-2
d_call: -
cdr3_aa: CASSHPVWGRSSYEQYF
cdr3_nt: TGTGCCAGCAGCCACCCGGTTTGGGGCCGAAGCTCCTACGAGCAGTACTTC

clone_size: few
j_call: TRBJ1-2
v_call: TRBV9
d_call: -
cdr3_aa: CASSVGAGYGYTF
cdr3_nt: TGTGCCAGCAGCGTAGGGGCGGGTTATGGCTACACCTTC

clone_size: -
j_call: TRBJ2-7
v_call: TRBV7-9
d_call: TRBD2
cdr3_aa: CASSSTSGRRNEQYF
cdr3_nt: TGTGCCAGCAGCTCAACTAGCGGGAGAAGGAACGAGCAGTACTTC

clone_size: -
j_call: TRBJ2-5
v_call: TRBV10-3
d_call: TRBD2
cdr3_aa: CAIRAGGEETQYF
cdr3_nt: TGTGCCATCAGGGCGGGGGGGGAAGAGACCCAGTACTTC

clone_size: -
j_call: TRBJ1-1
v_call: TRBV19
d_call: -
cdr3_aa: CASKEVSNTEAFF
cdr3_nt: TGTGCCAGTAAGGAGGTATCGAACACTGAAGCTTTCTTT

clone_size: -
j_call: TRBJ2-1
v_call: TRBV7-8
d_call: -
cdr3_aa: CASSPGGQSDDEQFF
cdr3_nt: TGTGCCAGCAGCCCGGGTGGGCAAAGTGACGATGAGCAGTTCTTC

clone_size: once
j_call: TRBJ2-7
v_call: TRBV11-2
d_call: -
cdr3_aa: CASSLGYRTYEQYF
cdr3_nt: TGTGCCAGCAGCTTAGGTTATCGAACCTACGAGCAGTACTTC

clone_size: -
j_call: TRBJ1-1
v_call: TRBV29-1
d_call: -
cdr3_aa: CSVRGLNTEAFF
cdr3_nt: TGCAGCGTTCGGGGGCTGAACACTGAAGCTTTCTTT

clone_size: -
j_call: TRBJ2-5
v_call: TRBV2
d_call: -
cdr3_aa: CASSPPGHPYQETQYF
cdr3_nt: TGTGCCAGCAGTCCTCCGGGACATCCGTACCAAGAGACCCAGTACTTC

clone_size: -
j_call: TRBJ2-7
v_call: TRBV5-4
d_call: -
cdr3_aa: CASSLMGVGYEQYF
cdr3_nt: TGTGCCAGCAGCTTAATGGGTGTAGGATACGAGCAGTACTTC

clone_size: -
j_call: TRBJ2-1
v_call: TRBV19
d_call: -
cdr3_aa: CASSSKRGAFYNEQFF
cdr3_nt: TGTGCCAGTAGTTCTAAGAGGGGTGCTTTCTACAATGAGCAGTTCTTC

clone_size: -
j_call: TRBJ2-1
v_call: TRBV7-9
d_call: -
cdr3_aa: CASSLALYNEQFF
cdr3_nt: TGTGCCAGCAGCTTAGCGTTGTACAATGAGCAGTTCTTC

clone_size: -
j_call: TRBJ2-5
v_call: TRBV10-2
d_call: -
cdr3_aa: CASSDDETQYF
cdr3_nt: TGCGCCAGCAGTGACGATGAGACCCAGTACTTC

clone_size: -
j_call: TRBJ1-6
v_call: TRBV6-5
d_call: -
cdr3_aa: CASSPRTSNSPLHF
cdr3_nt: TGTGCCAGCAGTCCCCGGACGTCCAATTCACCCCTCCACTTT